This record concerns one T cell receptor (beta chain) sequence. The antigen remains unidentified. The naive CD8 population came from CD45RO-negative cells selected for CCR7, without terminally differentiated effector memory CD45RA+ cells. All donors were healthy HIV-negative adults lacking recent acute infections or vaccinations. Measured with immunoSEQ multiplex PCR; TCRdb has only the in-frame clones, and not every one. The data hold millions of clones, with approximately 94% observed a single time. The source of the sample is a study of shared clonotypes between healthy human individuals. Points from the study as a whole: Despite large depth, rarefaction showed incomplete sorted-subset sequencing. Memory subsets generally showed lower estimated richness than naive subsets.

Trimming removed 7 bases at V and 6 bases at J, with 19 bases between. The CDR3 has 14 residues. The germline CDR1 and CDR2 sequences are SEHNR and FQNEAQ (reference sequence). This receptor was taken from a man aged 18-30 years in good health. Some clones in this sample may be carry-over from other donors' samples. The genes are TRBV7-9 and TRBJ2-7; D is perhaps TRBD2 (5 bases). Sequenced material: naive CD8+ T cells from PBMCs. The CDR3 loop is CASTHLAPASEQYF. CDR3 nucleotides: TGTGCCAGCACCCACCTAGCTCCGGCCTCCGAGCAGTACTTC.